This T cell receptor beta chain was documented in a study of T cell changes during pregnancy in multiple sclerosis (dated by TCRdb to between 2018 and 2021). For the study in its entirety: The study examined how the T cell repertoire changed over the course of pregnancy in women with multiple sclerosis.

The junction carries 16 bases between V and J, which are trimmed by 0 bases and 5 bases respectively. The CDR3 covers 16 residues, taking in both the cysteine and the phenylalanine. Solely the CDR3 DNA is kept, with 48 bases framed from the first base. CDR1 and CDR2 are drawn from the germline V gene: SGHVS, FQNEAQ. Remarks on this clone: Its recognized antigen is unknown. Per-base quality was not reported, and no clone a single base away is much larger than it.

Library prep was done by the immunoSEQ multiplex PCR assay. Not all clones reach the TCRdb copy of this immuneACCESS table, which keeps in-frame sequences only. Checked studies attribute under half of the gap to unresolved V genes and leave the rest unexplained. This sample holds about 93,000 clones; about 91% were observed only once. 0.95% of the sample is in the top ten clones. Sequenced material: peripheral blood, taken before pregnancy. This chain joins TRBV7-8 to TRBJ1-1; TRBD1 is possibly the D segment (5 matching bases). The origin of this receptor is a female donor with multiple sclerosis, enrolled in a pregnancy study. The CDR3 loop reads CASSLAGRRGGTEAFF. DNA sequence: TGTGCCAGCAGCTTAGCGGGTCGGAGGGGAGGAACTGAAGCTTTCTTT.